This passage covers 27 T cell receptor beta chains from one sample sequenced in a study of cytomegalovirus exposure and HLA in healthy donors. A multiplex PCR was run with 60 Vbeta primers and 13 Jbeta primers. Clones were read by immunoSEQ multiplex PCR, and TCRdb kept only the in-frame ones, dropping some. The sample has over 45,000 clones, around 81% seen once. The material sequenced was PBMCs. The receptor source for this set is a boy aged 10-17 years in good health and CMV-seropositive.

The chain joins TRBV27 to TRBJ2-2; the D is unclear. The CDR3 is 12 amino acids. The germline V and J ends were trimmed by 6 bases and 4 bases, with 6 bases remaining between them. Germline CDR1 reads MNHEY; CDR2 reads SMNVEV (reference sequence). CDR3 in amino acids: CASRSGTGELFF. The CDR3 DNA is TGTGCCAGCAGGTCGGGCACCGGGGAGCTGTTTTTT.

The CDR3 bases are TGTGCCAGCAGTTATTCGTCTTCGGGGGATCAGCCCCAGCATTTT. Protein product: CASSYSSSGDQPQHF. The rearrangement links TRBV6-5 to TRBJ1-5; D perhaps matches TRBD1 (5 bases). The CDR3 is made up of 15 amino acids. V was cut by 3 bases and J by 5 bases, with 14 bases left in between. From germline, CDR1 is MNHEY and CDR2 SVGAGI.

This chain links TRBV15 with TRBJ2-1; the D is unclear. Trimming removed 3 bases from V and 0 bases from J, with 18 bases in between. CDR1 LNHNV and CDR2 YYDKDF come from the germline V gene (reference sequence). The CDR3 runs 18 residues. CDR3 protein: CATSSHTSDTYSYNEQFF. The CDR3 nucleotides read TGTGCCACCAGCAGCCACACCTCAGACACTTACTCCTACAATGAGCAGTTCTTC.

Turning to this clone: An end of the junction does not agree with germline; a read error may underlie this. The rearrangement links TRBV7-9 to TRBJ1-2; D call uncertain. CDR3 length equals 13 residues. Germline lookup yields CDR1 SEHNR and CDR2 FQNEAQ (reference sequence). The CDR3 region is CSSSRLSNYGYTF. The CDR3 DNA follows: TGTTCCAGCAGTCGACTGTCTAACTATGGCTACACCTTC.

The rearrangement links TRBV7-3 to TRBJ2-1, with 7 bases aligning to TRBD2. From germline, CDR1 is SGHTA and CDR2 FQGTGA. The CDR3 runs 13 residues. V gave up 5 bases and J gave up 8 bases; unmatched junction bases: 6. CDR3 bases: TGTGCCAGCAGCCTCAGCGGGGCGGATGAGCAGTTCTTC. It is translated as CASSLSGADEQFF.

The chain uses TRBV13 and TRBJ2-5, with a possible D match to TRBD2 (7 bases). Trimming shortened V by 6 bases and J by 0 bases, and 14 bases separated the two germline ends. Per germline, CDR1 PRHDT and CDR2 FYEKMQ (reference sequence). This CDR3 spans 15 amino acids. The CDR3 region is CASRLKGGYQETQYF. As DNA, the CDR3 is TGTGCCAGCAGGCTTAAGGGGGGGTACCAAGAGACCCAGTACTTC.

The chain employs TRBV27 and TRBJ1-2; maybe TRBD1 (6 bases). The CDR3 is 13 residues long. Germline-derived CDR1 and CDR2 are MNHEY and SMNVEV (reference sequence). V lost 6 bases to trimming and J lost 8 bases, with 16 bases between them. The CDR3 nucleotides read TGTGCCAGCAGAGGGTCAGGGACAATCGGCTACACCTTC. This encodes CASRGSGTIGYTF.

This clone showed up just once. The junction shows a germline mismatch at one end, possibly a read error. The V gene is TRBV11-2, the J gene TRBJ1-3, with 7 bases fitting TRBD1. CDR1 and CDR2 from the germline V gene are SGHAT and FQNNGV. The CDR3 runs 16 residues. The CDR3 DNA reads TGTGCCAGCAGCAGCCTACGCGGGGGGAGAAGGAGGGGGCCACATTTT. It specifies CASSSLRGGRRRGPHF.

The gene calls are TRBV27 and TRBJ2-1; 11 bases line up with TRBD2. The CDR3 is 16 amino acids. Per the germline V gene, CDR1 is MNHEY and CDR2 is SMNVEV (reference sequence). The V and J ends lost 5 bases and 8 bases, in that order; junction bases with no gene match: 11. For the CDR3, the DNA is TGTGCCAGCAGTCCTTTAGCGGGGGGGCCAGGGGATGAGCAGTTCTTC. Residues: CASSPLAGGPGDEQFF.

The chain employs TRBV10-3 and TRBJ1-1, with 8 bases that match TRBD1. The V segment lost 4 bases and the J segment 10 bases; nucleotides outside the gene matches: 2. The CDR3 sequence is 11 residues long. Per germline, CDR1 ENHRY and CDR2 SYGVKD. CDR3 loop: CAISGQGAAFF. DNA of the CDR3: TGTGCCATCAGTGGGCAGGGGGCAGCTTTCTTT.

The chain uses TRBV6-5 and TRBJ2-7; 7 positions match TRBD1. Germline V lookup: CDR1 MNHEY, CDR2 SVGAGI. V shed 7 bases, J shed 5 bases, and the junction held 8 bases outside the gene matches. This CDR3 is 13 amino acids long. CDR3 sequence: CASTRQGDHEQYF. CDR3 nucleotide sequence: TGTGCCAGCACAAGGCAGGGGGACCACGAGCAGTACTTC.

The V call is TRBV7-9, the J call TRBJ2-7; 8 bases are a match to TRBD1. The length of the CDR3 is 15 residues. Germline loops: CDR1 SEHNR, CDR2 FQNEAQ (reference sequence). V shed 5 bases and J 7 bases; nucleotides not matched to a gene: 13. The CDR3 DNA follows: TGTGCCAGCAGCCGACGTGGGACAGGTCCTACGGAGCAGTACTTC. It specifies CASSRRGTGPTEQYF.

CDR3 protein: CASSLSAGAGLGYTF. The CDR3 DNA follows: TGTGCCAGCAGTCTTTCGGCGGGGGCTGGGCTTGGCTACACCTTC. The chain is built from TRBV6-1 and TRBJ1-2; maybe TRBD1 (6 bases). Trimming stripped 5 bases from V and 7 bases from J, with 20 bases between. Germline V lookup: CDR1 MNHNS, CDR2 SASEGT. The CDR3 loop spans 15 amino acids.

About this clone itself: One end of the junction does not line up with germline, which may come from a read error. The genes are TRBV7-7 and TRBJ2-3, with 7 positions matching TRBD1. This CDR3 contains 15 residues. Germline CDR1 SSHAT, CDR2 FNYEAQ (reference sequence). The CDR3 DNA reads as TGTGCTAGCAGCCTAGGGACAGACATGAGAGATACGCAGTATTTT. Its translation is CASSLGTDMRDTQYF.

For this clone: One junction end does not reproduce the germline sequence, and a read error may be involved. The J gene is TRBJ1-1, the V gene TRBV7-9; maybe TRBD1 (5 bases). CDR1 is SEHNR and CDR2 is FQNEAQ in the germline V gene (reference sequence). The CDR3 extends over 12 amino acids. For the CDR3, the DNA is TGTTCCAGCTACCCCGGGGGATACGAAGCTTTCTTT. It yields the protein CSSYPGGYEAFF.

The J gene is TRBJ1-5, the V gene TRBV12-5; D is undetermined. Trimming removed 3 bases from V and 6 bases from J, with 9 bases in between. Germline CDR1 LGHNT, CDR2 FRNRAP. The CDR3 sequence is 13 residues long. The CDR3 bases are TGTGCTAGTGGTTTTTCGGGTGGTCAGCCCCAGCATTTT. It is translated as CASGFSGGQPQHF.

The V and J genes are TRBV15 and TRBJ2-3; tentative D call: TRBD2 (7 bases). Germline-derived CDR1 and CDR2 are LNHNV and YYDKDF (reference sequence). Trimming removed 5 bases from V and 0 bases from J, with 18 bases in between. The CDR3 runs to 17 residues. The CDR3 DNA follows: TGTGCCACCAGCCTCAAAACGGGGGGCCCTAGCACAGATACGCAGTATTTT. Translation gives CATSLKTGGPSTDTQYF.

The V and J genes are TRBV6-1 and TRBJ2-1; TRBD2 aligns across 7 bases. This CDR3 spans 14 amino acids. After removal of 3 bases from V and 4 bases from J, the junction contained 3 bases not matched to a gene. Germline V gene sequence: CDR1 MNHNS, CDR2 SASEGT. CDR3 sequence reads: CASSEWGGYNEQFF. The CDR3 DNA reads as TGTGCCAGCAGTGAGTGGGGGGGATACAATGAGCAGTTCTTC.

CDR3 sequence reads: CASSPDRGRFGEQYF. The CDR3 DNA reads as TGTGCCAGTAGTCCGGACAGGGGGCGATTCGGCGAGCAGTACTTC. The V call is TRBV19, the J call TRBJ2-7; the match to TRBD1 covers 11 bases. The trim removed 5 bases at V and 6 bases at J, leaving 9 bases unmatched. Germline V gene sequence: CDR1 LNHDA, CDR2 SQIVND (reference sequence). The CDR3 contains 15 residues.

The chain recombines TRBV11-2 with TRBJ1-1; no clear D gene. CDR1 and CDR2 from the germline V gene are SGHAT and FQNNGV. The V end lost 4 bases, the J end lost 6 bases, and 9 bases lay between the germline ends. CDR3 length: 12 residues. The CDR3 DNA reads as TGTGCCAGCAGCTCCCTGAGGGCTGAAGCTTTCTTT. This translates into CASSSLRAEAFF.

The rearrangement uses TRBV9 and TRBJ2-5, with 8 bases that match TRBD1. CDR3 length: 13 residues. The V gene end was trimmed by 7 bases and the J gene end by 5 bases; junction bases not matched to a gene: 7. Germline CDR1 and CDR2: SGDLS and YYNGEE. Here the CDR3 reads CASGDRITETQYF. CDR3 coding DNA: TGTGCCAGCGGGGACAGGATCACGGAGACCCAGTACTTC.

The chain has TRBV5-8 and TRBJ1-2, with D possibly being TRBD1 (6 bases). CDR3 length: 17 residues. V was trimmed by 3 bases and J by 1 base, leaving 19 bases between them. Germline loops: CDR1 SGHTS, CDR2 YDEGEE. CDR3 amino acids: CASSSYGQNILNYGYTF. The CDR3 nucleotides read TGTGCCAGCAGCTCTTACGGACAGAATATCCTTAACTATGGCTACACCTTC.

DNA of the CDR3: TGTGCCAGCAGTTACTCGTCAGGACAGGGGGAAACTGAAGCTTTCTTT. It specifies CASSYSSGQGETEAFF. The chain couples TRBV6-5 to TRBJ1-1; 10 positions match TRBD1. The CDR3 spans 16 residues. In germline, CDR1 is MNHEY, CDR2 SVGAGI. V dropped 0 bases and J dropped 5; count of bases not matched to a gene: 6.

The chain links TRBV9 to TRBJ1-5; TRBD1 matches 7 bases. J lost 6 bases, V lost 0 bases, and 3 bases had no gene match. The CDR3 loop spans 14 amino acids. Germline V gene lookup returns CDR1 SGDLS and CDR2 YYNGEE. DNA of the CDR3: TGTGCCAGCAGCGTAGGACAGGGCCCTCAGCCCCAGCATTTT. This sequence encodes CASSVGQGPQPQHF.

This sequence joins TRBV5-8 and TRBJ2-7; 9 bases agree with TRBD1. V lost 4 bases and J lost 3; bases outside the gene matches: 8. Germline CDR1 is SGHTS and CDR2 is YDEGEE. The CDR3 has 15 amino acids. CDR3 region: CASSGPGQGFYEQYF. In nucleotides, the CDR3 is TGTGCCAGCAGCGGGCCGGGACAGGGTTTCTACGAGCAGTACTTC.

The V call is TRBV5-1, the J call TRBJ1-4; 7 nucleotides line up with TRBD1. V lost 4 bases to trimming and J lost 3 bases; unmatched junction nucleotides: 6. Germline CDR1 SGHRS, CDR2 YFSETQ. CDR3 length equals 15 residues. The chain's CDR3 is CASSATGEANEKLFF. The DNA of the CDR3 is TGCGCCAGCAGCGCTACAGGGGAGGCTAATGAAAAACTGTTTTTT.

V gene TRBV28 combines with J gene TRBJ2-3; 8 bases map to TRBD2. CDR3 size: 13 residues. After removal of 5 bases from V and 12 bases from J, the junction contained 10 bases not matched to a gene. Germline V gives CDR1 MDHEN, CDR2 SYDVKM. The CDR3 DNA reads as TGTGCCAGCAGTCGAACGGGAGGGATTTCACAGTATTTT. Translation gives CASSRTGGISQYF.